This TCR beta chain originates from a study of T cell repertoires in cytomegalovirus infection. About the research overall: Used in the study were CMV epitopes, some recently identified and HLA-C-restricted, others well-studied and HLA-B-restricted. TCR beta signatures that were public indicated CMV infection and matching HLA type. General study points: Based on cumulative public TCR beta family frequency, carriers of CMV plus the relevant HLA were identified. What dominated the ex vivo response were HLA-C-restricted CMV-specific TCR beta clonotypes.

TCRdb used MiXCR to reprocess the reads, holding one entry per CDR3 protein. The top ten hold roughly 12% of the sample, which has about 830,000 distinct CDR3 sequences, approximately 32% seen once. Only a few counts were recorded for this clonotype. Its antigen is not known. Germline V gene data show CDR1 as MNHNS and CDR2 as SASEGT. The V and J ends lost 5 bases and 3 bases respectively, with 10 bases between them. This CDR3 comprises 14 residues. The source of this sequence is a human donor in good health (CMV status not recorded). Some clones in this sample may be carry-over from other donors' samples. Source: cultured CD8+ T cells from PBMCs, taken from culture after CMV antigen stimulation. The V call is TRBV6-1, the J call TRBJ2-2, with unresolved D. The CDR3 DNA reads TGTGCCAGCAGTCTCCAGACCTACACCGGGGAGCTGTTTTTT. It is translated as CASSLQTYTGELFF.